The 8 T cell receptor beta chains below were found in one sample sequenced in a study of post-analysis software for immune sequencing data. General observations from the study: There were a few TRBV segments more frequent in patients than controls, and TRBV5-6, TRBV5-1 and TRBV20-1 were among them.

Included in the TCR beta cDNA libraries were unique molecular identifiers. TCRdb re-derived calls from the PCR reads in MiXCR, one entry per CDR3 protein. The data show about half a million distinct CDR3 sequences, 40% to 55% seen once. These receptors' antigens are unknown. The sequencing input was blood. The receptor set was obtained from a girl between 10 and 17 years old with multiple sclerosis.

This clonotype has just a few counts. The chain recombines TRBV6-2 or TRBV6-3 with TRBJ2-5; 10 nucleotides line up with TRBD2. The CDR3 runs to 16 residues. Trimming removed 2 bases from V and 5 bases from J; junction bases left unmatched: 8. Looked up from germline, CDR1 is MNHEY and CDR2 is SVGEGT. The CDR3 nucleotides are TGTGCCAGCAGTTACCTAGCGGGAGTACCAGGCGAGACCCAGTACTTC. This encodes CASSYLAGVPGETQYF.

This clonotype was detected only a few times. The chain joins TRBV7-6 to TRBJ2-7, with 8 bases that match TRBD2. Germline V gene data show CDR1 as SGHVS and CDR2 as FNYEAQ. This CDR3 is built from 16 residues. The V segment lost 5 bases and the J segment 4 bases; nucleotides outside the gene matches: 13. The CDR3 loop is CASSPDRASGSYEQYF. The CDR3, as DNA: TGTGCCAGCAGCCCCGATAGGGCTAGCGGGTCATACGAGCAGTACTTC. Based on the CDR3 plus reference TRBV7-6 and TRBJ2-7, the full variable domain is GAGVSQSPRYKVTKRGQDVALRCDPISGHVSLYWYRQALGQGPEFLTYFNYEAQQDKSGLPNDRFSAERPEGSISTLTIQRTEQRDSAMYRCASSPDRASGSYEQYFGPGTRLTVT.

This clonotype was recorded once. This chain links TRBV9 with TRBJ2-3; perhaps TRBD1 as D (7 bases). The germline gives CDR1 SGDLS, CDR2 YYNGEE. CDR3 size: 16 residues. Trimming pared 3 bases from V and 6 bases from J, leaving 20 bases between. The CDR3 DNA reads as TGTGCCAGCAGCGGCAGGGGGTCCGGGAGTGGTGATACGCAGTATTTT. It codes for CASSGRGSGSGDTQYF.

This clonotype was found once. The chain is built from TRBV9 and TRBJ2-1; 14 bases match TRBD2. V gave up 4 bases and J gave up 8 bases; unmatched junction bases: 5. Germline CDR1 and CDR2: SGDLS and YYNGEE. This CDR3 region has 15 residues. The CDR3 DNA is TGTGCCAGCAGCCCGGGACTAGCGGGAGAAGATGAGCAGTTCTTC. Translation: CASSPGLAGEDEQFF.

This chain connects TRBV25-1 to TRBJ2-7, with D maybe TRBD2 (5 bases). The germline gives CDR1 MGHDK, CDR2 SYGVNS. Trimming removed 1 base at V and 6 bases at J, with 10 bases between. CDR3 length equals 13 residues. The chain's CDR3 is CASSESGSFEQYF. The CDR3 nucleotides read TGTGCCAGCAGTGAATCGGGAAGTTTCGAGCAGTACTTC.

The sample holds a few counts of this clonotype. V usage is TRBV20-1 and J usage is TRBJ2-7; a possible D gene is TRBD1 (6 bases). Germline V gene sequence: CDR1 DFQATT, CDR2 SNEGSKA (reference sequence). The CDR3 runs to 14 residues. Trimming took off 0 bases at V and 3 bases at J, with 12 bases between the two ends. The CDR3 DNA follows: TGCAGTGCTAGAGATGAGGACAGTAGCTACGAGCAGTACTTC. This encodes CSARDEDSSYEQYF.

The chain has TRBV6-5 and TRBJ2-1; TRBD1 matches 10 bases. Germline V CDR1 and CDR2: MNHEY, SVGAGI. J was trimmed by 9 bases and V by 2 bases; bases with no gene match: 7. CDR3 length: 15 residues. The CDR3 loop reads CASSYGGTGDGEQFF. As DNA, the CDR3 is TGTGCCAGCAGTTACGGGGGGACAGGGGATGGTGAGCAGTTCTTC.

This chain uses TRBV9 with TRBJ2-3, with a weak D call TRBD1 (5 bases). In germline, CDR1 is SGDLS, CDR2 YYNGEE. The CDR3 is 13 amino acids. The ends were cut back, 4 bases at V and 6 bases at J, with 12 bases in the middle. CDR3 sequence (DNA): TGTGCCAGCAGCTCACACCCAGGGGATACGCAGTATTTT. It translates to CASSSHPGDTQYF.